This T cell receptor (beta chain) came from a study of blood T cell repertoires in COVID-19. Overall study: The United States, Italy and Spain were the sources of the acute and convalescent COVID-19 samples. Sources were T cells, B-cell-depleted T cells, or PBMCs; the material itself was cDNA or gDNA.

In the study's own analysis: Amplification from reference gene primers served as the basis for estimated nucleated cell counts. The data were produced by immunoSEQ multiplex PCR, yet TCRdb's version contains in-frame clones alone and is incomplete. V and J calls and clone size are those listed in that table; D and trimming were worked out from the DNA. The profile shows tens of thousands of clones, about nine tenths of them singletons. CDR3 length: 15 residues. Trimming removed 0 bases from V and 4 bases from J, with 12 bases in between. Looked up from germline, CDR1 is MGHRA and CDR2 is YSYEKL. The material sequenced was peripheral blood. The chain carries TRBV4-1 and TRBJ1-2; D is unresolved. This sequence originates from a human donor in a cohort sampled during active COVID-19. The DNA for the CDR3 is TGCGCCAGCAGCCAAGATGGGAGGTCATTCTATGGCTACACCTTC. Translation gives CASSQDGRSFYGYTF.